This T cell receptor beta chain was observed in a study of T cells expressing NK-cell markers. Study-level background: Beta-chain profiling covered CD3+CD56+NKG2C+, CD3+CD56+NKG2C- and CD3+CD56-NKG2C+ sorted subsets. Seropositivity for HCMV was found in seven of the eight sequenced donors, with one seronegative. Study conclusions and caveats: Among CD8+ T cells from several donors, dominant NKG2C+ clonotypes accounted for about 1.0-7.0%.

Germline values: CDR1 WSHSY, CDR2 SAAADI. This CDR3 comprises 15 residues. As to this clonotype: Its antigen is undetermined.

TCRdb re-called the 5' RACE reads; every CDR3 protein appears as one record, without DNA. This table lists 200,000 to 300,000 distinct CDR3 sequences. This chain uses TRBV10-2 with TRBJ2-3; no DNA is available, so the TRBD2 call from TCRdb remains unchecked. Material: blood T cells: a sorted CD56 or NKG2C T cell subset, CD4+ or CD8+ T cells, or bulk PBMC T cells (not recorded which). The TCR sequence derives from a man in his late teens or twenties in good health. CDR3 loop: CASRGWRASTDTQYF.